This T cell receptor (beta chain) emerged from a study of T cell changes during pregnancy in multiple sclerosis. The CDR3 is 16 amino acids. V trimming: 1 base; J trimming: 0 bases; junction bases outside the gene matches: 4. Germline CDR1 and CDR2: SGHVS and FNYEAQ. The data were produced by immunoSEQ multiplex PCR, yet TCRdb's version contains in-frame clones alone and is incomplete. The table lists about 44,000 clones, 88% of them singletons. The source was CD8+ T cells from peripheral blood mononuclear cells, collected after pregnancy. This chain connects TRBV7-6 to TRBJ2-3, with TRBD2 matching over 7 bases. The TCR originated in a female donor in good health, enrolled as a control in a pregnancy study. The CDR3, as DNA: TGTGCCAGCAGCTTAGTGCCTAGCGGAAGCACAGATACGCAGTATTTT. It is translated as CASSLVPSGSTDTQYF.